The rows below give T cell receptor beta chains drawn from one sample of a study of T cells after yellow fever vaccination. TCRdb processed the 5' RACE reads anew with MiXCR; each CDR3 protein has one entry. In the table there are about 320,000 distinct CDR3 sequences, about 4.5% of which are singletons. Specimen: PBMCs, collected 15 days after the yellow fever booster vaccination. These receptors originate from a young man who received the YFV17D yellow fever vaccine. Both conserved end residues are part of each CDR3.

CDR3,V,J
CASSHRQTDGNSNQPQHF,TRBV7-8,TRBJ1-5
CAISGTRDPYEQYF,TRBV10-3,TRBJ2-7
CAIRDDLGETQYF,TRBV10-3,TRBJ2-5
CASTWGGAKNIQYF,TRBV12-3/TRBV12-4,TRBJ2-4
CASRSDRVGNNQPQHF,TRBV28,TRBJ1-5
CASSELRADTDTQYF,TRBV2,TRBJ2-3
CASSSEGVYTGELFF,TRBV7-2,TRBJ2-2
CASSQRGGGSHNEQFF,TRBV11-3,TRBJ2-1
CSARVGQGTYNEQFF,TRBV20-1,TRBJ2-1
CASSPPLRTDNEQFF,TRBV18,TRBJ2-1
CASSYSMYRVQNTEAFF,TRBV6-2/TRBV6-3,TRBJ1-1
CASSLGAGLESTDTQYF,TRBV5-1,TRBJ2-3
CASSQDPVIRNIQYF,TRBV4-3,TRBJ2-4
CASSQPTGFYGYTF,TRBV4-2,TRBJ1-2
CASSLLGTAPYEQYF,TRBV6-2/TRBV6-3,TRBJ2-7
CASSQEPGLGTQFF,TRBV3-1,TRBJ2-1
CASSFYSRGTGNTIYF,TRBV7-2,TRBJ1-3
CSAFHGELFF,TRBV29-1,TRBJ2-2
CSSGTEYNEQFF,TRBV29-1,TRBJ2-1
CASSHIQGSNQPQHF,TRBV4-2,TRBJ1-5
CASSTGLAGGVTDTQYF,TRBV5-1,TRBJ2-3